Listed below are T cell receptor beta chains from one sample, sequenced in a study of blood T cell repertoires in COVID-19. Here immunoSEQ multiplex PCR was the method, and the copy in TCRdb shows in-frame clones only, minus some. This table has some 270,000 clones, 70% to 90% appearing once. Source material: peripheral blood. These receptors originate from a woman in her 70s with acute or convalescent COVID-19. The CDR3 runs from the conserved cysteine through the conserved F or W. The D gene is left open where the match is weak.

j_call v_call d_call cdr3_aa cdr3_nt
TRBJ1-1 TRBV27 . CASSFRRLSEAFF TGTGCCAGCAGTTTTAGAAGATTAAGTGAAGCTTTCTTT
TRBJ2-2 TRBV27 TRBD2 CASSFGAGGSNTGELFF TGTGCCAGCAGTTTTGGAGCGGGGGGTTCGAACACCGGGGAGCTGTTTTTT
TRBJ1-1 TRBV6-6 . CASKLNAEAFF TGTGCCAGCAAGCTGAACGCTGAAGCTTTCTTT
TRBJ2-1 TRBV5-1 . CASSLNRFQFF TGCGCCAGCAGCTTGAACAGGTTCCAGTTCTTC
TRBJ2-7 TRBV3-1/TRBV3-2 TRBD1 CASSPYRQGLYEQYF TGTGCCAGCAGCCCCTATAGACAGGGCCTCTACGAGCAGTACTTC
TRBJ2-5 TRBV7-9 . CASSLTAGEETQYF TGTGCCAGCAGCTTAACGGCAGGGGAAGAGACCCAGTACTTC
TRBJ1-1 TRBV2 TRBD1 CASSENDRGTEAFF TGTGCCAGCAGTGAAAATGACAGGGGGACTGAAGCTTTCTTT
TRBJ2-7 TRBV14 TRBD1 CASSQDDFQGDEQYF TGTGCCAGCAGCCAAGATGATTTCCAGGGGGACGAGCAGTACTTC
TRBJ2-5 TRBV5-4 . CASSRIGDRETQYF TGTGCCAGCAGTCGAATAGGAGATAGGGAGACCCAGTACTTC
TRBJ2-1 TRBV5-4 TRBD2 CASSLMTSGYNEQFF TGTGCCAGCAGCTTGATGACTAGCGGCTACAATGAGCAGTTCTTC